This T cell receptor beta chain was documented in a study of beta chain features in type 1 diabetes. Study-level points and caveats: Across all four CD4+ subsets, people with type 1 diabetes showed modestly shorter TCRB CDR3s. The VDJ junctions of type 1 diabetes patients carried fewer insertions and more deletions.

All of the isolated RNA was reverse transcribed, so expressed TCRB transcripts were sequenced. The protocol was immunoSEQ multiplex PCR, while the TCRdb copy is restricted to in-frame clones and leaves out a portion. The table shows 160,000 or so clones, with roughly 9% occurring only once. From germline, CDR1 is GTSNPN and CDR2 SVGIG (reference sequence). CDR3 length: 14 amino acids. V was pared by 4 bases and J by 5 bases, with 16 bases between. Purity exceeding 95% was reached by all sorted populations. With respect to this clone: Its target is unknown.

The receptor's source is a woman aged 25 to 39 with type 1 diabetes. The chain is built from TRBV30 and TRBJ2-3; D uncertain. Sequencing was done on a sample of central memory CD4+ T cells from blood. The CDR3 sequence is CAWTLDDTRDTQYF. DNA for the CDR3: TGTGCCTGGACTCTTGATGACACGAGAGATACGCAGTATTTT.